This note documents a single T cell receptor (beta chain) sequence. This sample was included in a study of blood T cell repertoires in COVID-19. Overall study: Acute and convalescent COVID-19 specimens originated in the United States, Italy and Spain. Nucleic acid was either cDNA or gDNA, and it came from T cells, B-cell-depleted T cells, or PBMCs.

Per the original methods: Nucleated cell counts were estimated from reference gene primer amplification. The assay was immunoSEQ multiplex PCR, and TCRdb's table has in-frame clones only and misses some. From that table come the V and J calls and clone size; the DNA was used to work out D and trimming. The sample yields roughly 110,000 clones, about four fifths seen once. The V segment lost 6 bases and the J segment 3 bases; nucleotides outside the gene matches: 12. Germline CDR1 reads MNHEY; CDR2 reads SMNVEV (reference sequence). The CDR3 runs 17 residues. The TCR sequence derives from a man in his 70s with acute or convalescent COVID-19. The V call is TRBV27, the J call TRBJ2-5, with 11 bases lining up with TRBD2. The sequenced sample consisted of peripheral blood. The CDR3 is CASSPLNLAGGKETQYF. CDR3 nucleotide sequence: TGTGCCAGCAGCCCCCTGAATCTAGCGGGGGGTAAAGAGACCCAGTACTTC.